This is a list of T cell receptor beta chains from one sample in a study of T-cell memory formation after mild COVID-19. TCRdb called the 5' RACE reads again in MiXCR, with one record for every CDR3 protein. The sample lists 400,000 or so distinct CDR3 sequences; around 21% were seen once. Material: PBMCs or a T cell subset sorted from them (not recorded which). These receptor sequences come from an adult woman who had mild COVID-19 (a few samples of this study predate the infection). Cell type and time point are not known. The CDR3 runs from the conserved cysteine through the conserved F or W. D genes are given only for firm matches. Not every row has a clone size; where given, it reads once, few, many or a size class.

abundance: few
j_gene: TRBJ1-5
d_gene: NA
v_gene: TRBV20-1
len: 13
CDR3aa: CSARAQVTPAQHF
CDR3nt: TGCAGTGCTAGGGCTCAGGTGACACCAGCCCAGCATTTT

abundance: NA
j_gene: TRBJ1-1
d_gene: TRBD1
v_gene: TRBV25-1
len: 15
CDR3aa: CASSGRGDRGPEAFF
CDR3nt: TGTGCCAGCAGTGGCCGCGGGGACAGGGGTCCTGAAGCTTTCTTT

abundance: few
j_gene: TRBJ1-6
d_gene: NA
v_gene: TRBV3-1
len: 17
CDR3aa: CASSQEVSTVYNSPLHF
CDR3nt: TGTGCCAGCAGCCAAGAGGTTTCGACGGTTTATAATTCACCCCTCCACTTT

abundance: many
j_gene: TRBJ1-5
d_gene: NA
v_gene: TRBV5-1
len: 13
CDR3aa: CASSLAGNQPQHF
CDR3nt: TGTGCCAGCAGCTTAGCCGGCAATCAGCCCCAGCATTTT

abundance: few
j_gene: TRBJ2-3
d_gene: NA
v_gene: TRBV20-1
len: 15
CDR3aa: CSAFPGHGDSGRQYF
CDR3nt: TGCAGTGCTTTCCCGGGACACGGCGACTCGGGGCGGCAGTATTTT

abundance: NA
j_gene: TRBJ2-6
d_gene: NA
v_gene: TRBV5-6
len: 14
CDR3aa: CASSGGSGANVLTF
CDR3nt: TGTGCCAGCAGCGGAGGCTCTGGGGCCAACGTCCTGACTTTC

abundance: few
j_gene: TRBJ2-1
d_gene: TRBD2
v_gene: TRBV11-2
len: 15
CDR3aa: CASSFTSVTHNEQFF
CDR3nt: TGTGCCAGCAGCTTTACTAGCGTGACCCACAATGAGCAGTTCTTC

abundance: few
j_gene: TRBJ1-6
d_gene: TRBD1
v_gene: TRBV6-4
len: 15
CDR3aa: CASSRTGGHNSPLHF
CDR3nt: TGTGCCAGCAGTAGGACAGGAGGCCATAATTCACCCCTCCACTTT

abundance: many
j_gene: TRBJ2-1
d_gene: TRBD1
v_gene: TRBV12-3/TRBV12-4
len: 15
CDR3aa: CASSFRTGGRDEQFF
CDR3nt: TGTGCCAGCAGTTTTCGGACAGGGGGGCGGGATGAGCAGTTCTTC

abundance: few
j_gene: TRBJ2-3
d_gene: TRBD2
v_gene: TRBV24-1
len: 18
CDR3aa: CATSDRPGLAGAGDTQYF
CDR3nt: TGTGCCACCAGTGATCGACCGGGACTAGCGGGGGCAGGAGATACGCAGTATTTT

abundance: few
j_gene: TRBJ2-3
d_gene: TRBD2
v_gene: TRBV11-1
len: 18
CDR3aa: CASSFLLAGGIDTDTQYF
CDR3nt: TGTGCCAGCAGCTTTCTCCTAGCGGGAGGGATCGACACAGATACGCAGTATTTT

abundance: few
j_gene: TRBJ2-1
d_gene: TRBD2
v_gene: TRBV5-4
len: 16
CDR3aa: CASSDGTSGSYNEQFF
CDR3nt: TGTGCCAGCAGCGACGGGACTAGCGGCTCCTACAATGAGCAGTTCTTC

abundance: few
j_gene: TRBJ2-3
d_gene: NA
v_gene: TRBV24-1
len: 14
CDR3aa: CATMGGISTDTQYF
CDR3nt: TGTGCCACCATGGGGGGAATAAGCACAGATACGCAGTATTTT

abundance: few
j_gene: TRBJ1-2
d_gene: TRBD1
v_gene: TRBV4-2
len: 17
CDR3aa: CASSQVRPGQGARGYTF
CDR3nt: TGTGCCAGCAGCCAAGTCCGACCGGGACAGGGGGCGCGAGGCTACACCTTC

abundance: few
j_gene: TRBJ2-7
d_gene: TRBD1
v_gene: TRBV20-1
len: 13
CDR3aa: CSAKAGGFYEQYF
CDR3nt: TGCAGTGCTAAGGCAGGGGGCTTCTACGAGCAGTACTTC

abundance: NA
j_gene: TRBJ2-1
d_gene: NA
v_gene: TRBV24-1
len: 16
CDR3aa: CATSDLRDDGYNEQFF
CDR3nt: TGTGCCACCAGTGATCTCCGGGACGACGGATACAATGAGCAGTTCTTC

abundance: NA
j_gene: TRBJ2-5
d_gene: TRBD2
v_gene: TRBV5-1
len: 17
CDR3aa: CASSLAIAGGPQETQYF
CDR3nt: TGCGCCAGCAGCTTGGCTATAGCGGGGGGCCCCCAAGAGACCCAGTACTTC

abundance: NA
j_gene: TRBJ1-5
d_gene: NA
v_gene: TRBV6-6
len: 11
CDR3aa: CASRGNQPQHF
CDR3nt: TGTGCCAGCAGGGGGAATCAGCCCCAGCATTTT

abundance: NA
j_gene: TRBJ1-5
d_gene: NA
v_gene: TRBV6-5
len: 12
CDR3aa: CASSPTSQPQHF
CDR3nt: TGTGCCAGCAGCCCCACCTCCCAGCCCCAGCATTTT

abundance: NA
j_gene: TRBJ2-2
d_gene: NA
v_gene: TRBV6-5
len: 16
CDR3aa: CASSYSGAIGTGELFF
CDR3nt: TGTGCCAGCAGTTACTCAGGGGCGATCGGCACCGGGGAGCTGTTTTTT

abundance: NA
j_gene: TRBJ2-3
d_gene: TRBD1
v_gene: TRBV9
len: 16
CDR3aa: CASSPRTGEGTDTQYF
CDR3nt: TGTGCCAGCAGCCCGCGGACAGGGGAGGGCACAGATACGCAGTATTTT

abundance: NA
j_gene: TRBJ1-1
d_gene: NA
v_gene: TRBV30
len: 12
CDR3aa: CAWSVGLSEAFF
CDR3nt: TGTGCCTGGAGTGTAGGACTGTCTGAAGCTTTCTTT

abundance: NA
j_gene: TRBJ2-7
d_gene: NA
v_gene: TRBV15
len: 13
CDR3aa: CATSRGDFYEQYF
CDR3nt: TGTGCCACCAGCAGGGGGGACTTCTACGAGCAGTACTTC

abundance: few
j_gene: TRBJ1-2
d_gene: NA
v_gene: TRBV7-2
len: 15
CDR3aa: CASSLALARDHGYTF
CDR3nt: TGTGCCAGCAGCTTAGCGCTCGCCAGGGACCATGGCTACACCTTC

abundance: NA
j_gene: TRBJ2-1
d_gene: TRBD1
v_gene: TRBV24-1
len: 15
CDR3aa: CATSDSGQNNNEQFF
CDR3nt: TGTGCCACCAGTGATTCGGGACAGAATAACAATGAGCAGTTCTTC

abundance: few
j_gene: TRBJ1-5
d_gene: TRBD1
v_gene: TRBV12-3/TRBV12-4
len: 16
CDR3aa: CASSNPGTGSNQPQHF
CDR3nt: TGTGCCAGCAGCAATCCCGGGACAGGGAGCAATCAGCCCCAGCATTTT

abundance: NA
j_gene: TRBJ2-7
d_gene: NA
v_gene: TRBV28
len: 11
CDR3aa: CASSPRGEQYF
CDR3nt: TGTGCCAGCAGCCCCCGGGGGGAGCAGTACTTC

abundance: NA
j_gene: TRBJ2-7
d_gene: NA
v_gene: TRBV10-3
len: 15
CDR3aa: CAISEETVPKYEQYF
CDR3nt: TGTGCCATCAGTGAGGAAACAGTACCTAAGTACGAGCAGTACTTC

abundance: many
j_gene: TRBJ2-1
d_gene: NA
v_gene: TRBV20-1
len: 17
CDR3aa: CSARDIQGGVSYNEQFF
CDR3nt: TGCAGTGCTAGAGATATACAGGGAGGTGTCTCCTACAATGAGCAGTTCTTC

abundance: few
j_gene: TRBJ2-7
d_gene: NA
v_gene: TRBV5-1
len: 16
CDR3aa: CASSLGDPRASYEQYF
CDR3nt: TGCGCCAGCAGCTTGGGAGATCCCCGGGCCTCCTACGAGCAGTACTTC

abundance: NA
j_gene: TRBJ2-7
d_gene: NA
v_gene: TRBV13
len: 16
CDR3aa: CASSFIPGTASYEQYF
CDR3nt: TGTGCCAGCAGCTTCATTCCCGGGACTGCTTCCTACGAGCAGTACTTC

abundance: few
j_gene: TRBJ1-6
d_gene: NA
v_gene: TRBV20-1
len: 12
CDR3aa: CSALPAAAPLHF
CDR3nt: TGCAGTGCCCTACCCGCAGCAGCTCCCCTCCACTTT

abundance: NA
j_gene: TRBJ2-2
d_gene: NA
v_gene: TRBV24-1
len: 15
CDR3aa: CATSDLTGNTGELFF
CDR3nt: TGTGCCACCAGTGATTTAACAGGGAACACCGGGGAGCTGTTTTTT

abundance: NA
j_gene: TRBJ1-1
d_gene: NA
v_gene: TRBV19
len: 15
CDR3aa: CASSPRSTGKTEAFF
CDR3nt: TGTGCCAGTAGTCCTCGCAGTACAGGGAAAACTGAAGCTTTCTTT

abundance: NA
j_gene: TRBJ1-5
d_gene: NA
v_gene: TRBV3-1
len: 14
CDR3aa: CASSRSGSNQPQHF
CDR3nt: TGTGCCAGCAGTCGGTCGGGTAGCAATCAGCCCCAGCATTTT

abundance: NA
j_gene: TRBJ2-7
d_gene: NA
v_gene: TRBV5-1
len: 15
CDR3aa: CASSLDISGAYEQYF
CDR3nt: TGCGCCAGCAGCTTGGATATTAGCGGCGCCTACGAGCAGTACTTC

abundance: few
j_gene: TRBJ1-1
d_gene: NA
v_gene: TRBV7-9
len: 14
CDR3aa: CASSLMWGNTEAFF
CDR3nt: TGTGCCAGCAGCTTAATGTGGGGAAACACTGAAGCTTTCTTT

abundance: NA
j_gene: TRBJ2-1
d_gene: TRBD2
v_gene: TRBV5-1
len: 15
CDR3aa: CASSLEAGVYNEQFF
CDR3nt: TGCGCCAGCAGTCTCGAAGCGGGGGTTTACAATGAGCAGTTCTTC

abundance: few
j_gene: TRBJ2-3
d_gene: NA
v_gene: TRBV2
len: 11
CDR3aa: CASAVSDTQYF
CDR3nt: TGTGCCAGCGCCGTGTCAGATACGCAGTATTTT

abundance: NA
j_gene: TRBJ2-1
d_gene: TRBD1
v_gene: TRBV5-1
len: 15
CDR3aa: CASSLGTASYNEQFF
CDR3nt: TGCGCCAGCAGCCTCGGGACAGCTTCCTACAATGAGCAGTTCTTC

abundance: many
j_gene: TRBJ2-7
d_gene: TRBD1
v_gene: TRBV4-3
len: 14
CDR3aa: CASSHGQGSYEQYF
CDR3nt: TGCGCCAGCAGCCACGGACAGGGATCCTACGAGCAGTACTTC

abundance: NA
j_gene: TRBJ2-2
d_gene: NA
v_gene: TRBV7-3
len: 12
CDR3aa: CASSIYAGELFF
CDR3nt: TGTGCCAGCAGCATCTACGCCGGGGAGCTGTTTTTT